One and the same sample provided the 29 T cell receptor beta chains below, sequenced in a study of response to subunit inactivated influenza vaccine. TCRdb redid the calling of the RT-PCR reads with MiXCR, one entry per CDR3 protein. The sample holds more than 400,000 distinct CDR3 sequences, less than 7.5% seen once. The sample consisted of PBMCs from blood, taken around 25 months after vaccination. The receptors were gathered from a man aged 45-69 years who received an inactivated influenza vaccine.

This clonotype was counted ten times or more. The chain uses TRBV5-1 and TRBJ2-7, with D perhaps TRBD1 (7 bases). This CDR3 is built from 14 residues. Germline loops: CDR1 SGHRS, CDR2 YFSETQ. The germline V and J ends were trimmed by 6 bases and 2 bases, with 15 bases remaining between them. The CDR3 DNA is TGCGCCAGCAAGGAGGGGGCCCAAACCTACGAGCAGTACTTC. Translated, it gives CASKEGAQTYEQYF.

This clonotype was recorded many times. The chain recombines TRBV6-6 with TRBJ2-5; D not resolved. The germline gives CDR1 MNHNY, CDR2 SVGAGI (reference sequence). The V end lost 2 bases, the J end lost 5 bases, and 6 bases lay between the germline ends. The length of the CDR3 is 12 residues. The CDR3 nucleotides are TGTGCCAGCAGTTACGATTGGGAGACCCAGTACTTC. Protein sequence: CASSYDWETQYF.

The rearrangement joins TRBV20-1 to TRBJ2-3; D possibly corresponds to TRBD2 (5 bases). V lost 6 bases and J lost 3, with 16 bases in between. This CDR3 spans 14 amino acids. Per the germline V gene, CDR1 is DFQATT and CDR2 is SNEGSKA (reference sequence). The CDR3 spells CSAAEGRGTDTQYF. The CDR3 coding sequence is TGCAGTGCCGCAGAAGGACGGGGTACAGATACGCAGTATTTT.

The sample holds a few counts of this clonotype. The chain joins TRBV4-3 to TRBJ2-3, with TRBD2 matching 12 bases. This CDR3 contains 19 residues. The germline CDR1 and CDR2 sequences are LGHNA and YSLEER. V shed 0 bases and J 5 bases; nucleotides not matched to a gene: 12. CDR3 sequence (DNA): TGCGCCAGCAGCCAAGAATTGGCTAGCGGGAGGGCCGGTGTAGATACGCAGTATTTT. It codes for CASSQELASGRAGVDTQYF.

The chain has TRBV9 and TRBJ2-2; D is ambiguous. V lost 0 bases and J 2 bases, leaving 8 bases between the germline ends. The CDR3 runs to 15 residues. Germline CDR1 and CDR2: SGDLS and YYNGEE. In DNA, the CDR3 is TGTGCCAGCAGCGTAGTGGGCAGCAACACCGGGGAGCTGTTTTTT. Protein product: CASSVVGSNTGELFF.

This chain connects TRBV10-3 to TRBJ2-2, with a weak D call TRBD1 (6 bases). In germline, CDR1 is ENHRY, CDR2 SYGVKD. Trimming removed 4 bases at V and 5 bases at J, with 11 bases between. The CDR3 is 14 residues long. The DNA for the CDR3 is TGTGCCATCAGTGCTAGGACAGATACCGGGGAGCTGTTTTTT. This gives the protein CAISARTDTGELFF.

This clonotype was found many times. This sequence joins TRBV20-1 and TRBJ2-3, with D possibly TRBD1 on 6 matching bases. This CDR3 is built from 13 residues. Germline CDR1 and CDR2: DFQATT and SNEGSKA (reference sequence). V lost 6 bases to trimming and J lost 2 bases, with 12 bases between them. The CDR3: CSANTGITDTQYF. CDR3 nucleotides: TGCAGTGCAAACACAGGGATCACAGATACGCAGTATTTT.

This clonotype was seen only a few times. V and J are TRBV4-3 and TRBJ1-4; D unclear. CDR3 length: 17 amino acids. V lost 0 bases, J lost 5 bases, and 16 bases lay in between. The germline V gene encodes CDR1 LGHNA and CDR2 YSLEER. CDR3 region: CASSQDLGTRMNEKLFF. As DNA, the CDR3 is TGCGCCAGCAGCCAAGATCTAGGCACGAGGATGAATGAAAAACTGTTTTTT.

This clonotype was seen repeatedly, ten times or more. As DNA, the CDR3 is TGTGCCAGCAGCCGTACCCAGGGGGAGACCCAGTACTTC. Translation gives CASSRTQGETQYF. The V and J genes are TRBV28 and TRBJ2-5; possible D gene TRBD1, 6 bases. Germline CDR1 MDHEN, CDR2 SYDVKM. Trimming took off 6 bases at V and 5 bases at J, with 13 bases between the two ends. CDR3 length: 13 residues.

The rearrangement links TRBV7-3 to TRBJ2-7; 7 bases agree with TRBD1. The CDR3 length is 20 residues. V lost 1 base and J lost 3; bases outside the gene matches: 21. Germline CDR1 and CDR2: SGHTA and FQGTGA. The CDR3 here is CASSLRPARTTGLGLYEQYF. The CDR3 DNA sequence: TGTGCCAGCAGCTTAAGGCCCGCCCGAACGACAGGGCTAGGCCTCTACGAGCAGTACTTC.

This clonotype was seen ten or more times. The rearrangement links TRBV11-2 to TRBJ2-5; D remains ambiguous. CDR1 is SGHAT and CDR2 is FQNNGV in the germline V gene. This CDR3 has 14 residues. Trimming took 4 bases from V and 1 from J, leaving 10 bases between them. As DNA, the CDR3 is TGTGCCAGCAGCTCAATGGTCTTCCAAGAGACCCAGTACTTC. Protein: CASSSMVFQETQYF.

This clonotype was recorded at least ten times. The rearrangement joins TRBV7-9 to TRBJ2-1; 9 bases align to TRBD2. This CDR3 is built from 16 residues. V gave up 0 bases and J gave up 5 bases; unmatched junction bases: 5. Germline-derived CDR1 and CDR2 are SEHNR and FQNEAQ (reference sequence). The CDR3 DNA follows: TGTGCCAGCAGCTTAGCAGCGGCGGGGGGGGACAATGAGCAGTTCTTC. Translation: CASSLAAAGGDNEQFF.

A remark on this clonotype: An end of the junction does not agree with germline; a read error may underlie this. This chain joins TRBV29-1 and TRBJ2-3; D possibly matches TRBD1 or TRBD2 (5 bases each). The germline gives CDR1 SQVTM, CDR2 ANQGSEA. CDR3 length: 15 residues. CDR3 nucleotide sequence: TGCAGCGTAACCGGGACCCAACAACGCACAGATACGCGGTATTTT. Encoded protein: CSVTGTQQRTDTRYF.

The sample holds many counts of this clonotype. V is TRBV10-3 and J is TRBJ1-2; D perhaps matches TRBD1 (5 bases). The length of the CDR3 is 13 residues. V was trimmed by 3 bases and J by 5 bases, leaving 10 bases between them. Germline assignment: CDR1 ENHRY and CDR2 SYGVKD. The CDR3 region is CAISDDSGYGYTF. CDR3 sequence (DNA): TGTGCCATCAGTGACGACAGTGGGTATGGCTACACCTTC.

The chain joins TRBV15 to TRBJ1-4; weak D call: TRBD1 (5 bases). Per germline, CDR1 LNHNV and CDR2 YYDKDF (reference sequence). This CDR3 is built from 12 residues. V lost 11 bases, J lost 8 bases, and 15 bases lay in between. DNA for the CDR3: TGTGCCGCCTCCGGGGGTGGAGAAAAACTGTTTTTT. Translating gives CAASGGGEKLFF.

Here the CDR3 reads CASSYGGREHGYTF. The CDR3 nucleotides read TGTGCCAGCAGCTACGGGGGGCGGGAGCATGGCTACACCTTC. This chain connects TRBV4-2 to TRBJ1-2, with D tentatively TRBD1 (6 bases). The CDR3 consists of 14 residues. The ends were cut back, 5 bases at V and 6 bases at J, with 16 bases in the middle. Germline values: CDR1 LGHNA, CDR2 YNFKEQ.

The V and J genes are TRBV3-1 and TRBJ1-1; D uncertain. Germline lookup yields CDR1 LGHDT and CDR2 YNNKEL (reference sequence). Trimming took off 4 bases at V and 0 bases at J, with 6 bases between the two ends. This CDR3 contains 13 residues. CDR3 in DNA: TGTGCCAGCAGCCGGGCGATGAACACTGAAGCTTTCTTT. Translation gives CASSRAMNTEAFF.

This clonotype appeared a few times. The V gene is TRBV10-3, the J gene TRBJ2-3; D is ambiguous. V was cut by 5 bases and J by 2 bases, with 14 bases left in between. The CDR3 runs to 15 residues. The germline V gene encodes CDR1 ENHRY and CDR2 SYGVKD. CDR3 loop: CAISPSAGLTDTQYF. The CDR3 DNA follows: TGTGCCATCAGTCCATCTGCCGGGCTCACAGATACGCAGTATTTT.

V usage is TRBV4-3 and J usage is TRBJ2-3; D may be TRBD2 (5 bases). The V end lost 1 base, the J end lost 7 bases, and 18 bases lay between the germline ends. This CDR3 has 16 residues. The germline gives CDR1 LGHNA, CDR2 YSLEER. In nucleotides, the CDR3 is TGCGCCAGCAGCCAAGGATACAGAGGGCTCGTAAATACGCAGTATTTT. Its translation: CASSQGYRGLVNTQYF.

This clonotype was seen a few times. The genes are TRBV21-1 and TRBJ2-7; TRBD1 was called by the table and not checked on the DNA. TRBV21-1 is a documented pseudogene. CDR3 size: 12 residues. DNA of the CDR3: TGTGCCAGCAGTTGGACAAGCTACGAGCAGTACTTC. It codes for CASSWTSYEQYF.

V and J are TRBV20-1 and TRBJ2-3; tentative D call: TRBD2 (7 bases). Germline CDR1 DFQATT, CDR2 SNEGSKA (reference sequence). The CDR3 contains 15 residues. Deletions cut 3 bases from V and 2 bases from J, with 15 bases between. Here the CDR3 reads CSASTGGTFTDTQYF. The DNA for the CDR3 is TGCAGTGCTAGCACCGGGGGGACATTCACAGATACGCAGTATTTT.

This clonotype was seen a few times. The chain is built from TRBV3-1 and TRBJ1-5; D gene uncertain. The CDR3 is 19 residues long. In germline, CDR1 is LGHDT, CDR2 YNNKEL (reference sequence). Trimming left V 2 bases short and J 1 base short, with 21 bases between. CDR3 nucleotide sequence: TGTGCCAGCAGCCAATTCCCCCCCAGACAAGGGCGGAGCAATCAGCCCCAGCATTTT. This encodes CASSQFPPRQGRSNQPQHF.

This clonotype turned up a few times. The genes are TRBV24-1 and TRBJ2-2, with D uncertain. The CDR3 length is 13 residues. Trimming removed 4 bases at V and 6 bases at J, with 8 bases between. Germline CDR1 and CDR2: KGHDR and SFDVKD. The CDR3 sequence: CATSEGGSGELFF. The CDR3 nucleotides read TGTGCCACCAGTGAGGGTGGGTCCGGGGAGCTGTTTTTT.

This clonotype was detected many times. One end of the junction fails to match germline, which may point to a read error. The chain uses TRBV4-2 and TRBJ1-2; 7 positions agree with TRBD1. The V gene's germline CDR1 is LGHNA and CDR2 YNFKEQ. The CDR3 consists of 16 residues. In nucleotides, the CDR3 is TGTGCCAGCAGCAAAGAAGACAGGGAAAGGGGACGGGGCTACACCTTC. Amino acid sequence: CASSKEDRERGRGYTF.

This clonotype was seen repeatedly, ten times or more. This chain uses TRBV28 with TRBJ2-2; 7 bases align to TRBD1. Germline V gene sequence: CDR1 MDHEN, CDR2 SYDVKM. This CDR3 has 15 residues. Trimming at V came to 2 bases and at J to 7 bases, leaving 7 bases not matched to a gene. CDR3 loop: CASSLLATGDGELFF. Here the CDR3 DNA reads TGTGCCAGCAGTTTACTTGCCACAGGGGACGGGGAGCTGTTTTTT. The full variable domain, with the rest looked up from reference TRBV28 and TRBJ2-2, is DVKVTQSSRYLVKRTGEKVFLECVQDMDHENMFWYRQDPGLGLRLIYFSYDVKMKEKGDIPEGYSVSREKKERFSLILESASTNQTSMYLCASSLLATGDGELFFGEGSRLTVL.

This rearrangement joins TRBV5-1 to TRBJ2-5, with 10 bases identical to TRBD2. Germline CDR1 is SGHRS and CDR2 is YFSETQ. Trimming at V came to 0 bases and at J to 6 bases, leaving 5 bases not matched to a gene. The CDR3 sequence is 15 residues long. CDR3 amino acids: CASSLVASGSKTQYF. Here the CDR3 DNA reads TGCGCCAGCAGCTTGGTGGCTAGCGGGAGCAAGACCCAGTACTTC.

This clonotype occurred many times. The rearrangement joins TRBV11-2 to TRBJ1-4, with D uncertain. The V and J ends lost 4 bases and 8 bases respectively, with 11 bases between them. Germline lookup yields CDR1 SGHAT and CDR2 FQNNGV. The CDR3 length is 13 residues. In DNA, the CDR3 is TGTGCCAGCAGCTCGGGCGCTAGGGAAAAACTGTTTTTT. Amino acids: CASSSGAREKLFF. Looking up the rest from reference TRBV11-2 and TRBJ1-4 gives the full variable domain: EAGVAQSPRYKIIEKRQSVAFWCNPISGHATLYWYQQILGQGPKLLIQFQNNGVVDDSQLPKDRFSAERLKGVDSTLKIQPAKLEDSAVYLCASSSGAREKLFFGSGTQLSVL.

This clonotype was found many times. The chain joins TRBV29-1 to TRBJ1-4; D gene unclear. Trimming left V 6 bases short and J 8 bases short, with 13 bases between. Germline assignment: CDR1 SQVTM and CDR2 ANQGSEA. CDR3 length equals 12 residues. The CDR3 is CSVGTPAEKLFF. CDR3 sequence (DNA): TGCAGCGTAGGTACCCCCGCGGAAAAACTGTTTTTT. The entire variable domain, with the rest obtained from reference TRBV29-1 and TRBJ1-4, is as follows: SAVISQKPSRDICQRGTSLTIQCQVDSQVTMMFWYRQQPGQSLTLIATANQGSEATYESGFVIDKFPISRPNLTFSTLTVSNMSPEDSSIYLCSVGTPAEKLFFGSGTQLSVL.

V is TRBV24-1 and J is TRBJ1-5; D is unclear. The germline V and J ends were trimmed by 4 bases and 3 bases, with 12 bases remaining between them. The germline gives CDR1 KGHDR, CDR2 SFDVKD. There are 15 residues in the CDR3. The CDR3 reads CATSDGRGINQPQHF. CDR3 nucleotides: TGTGCCACCAGTGACGGTAGAGGAATCAATCAGCCCCAGCATTTT.